The source of this T cell receptor beta chain is a study of response to subunit inactivated influenza vaccine. General study findings and limits: The authors put forward the suggestion that each seasonal influenza vaccination may bring in only a limited number of new T cells.

The CDR3 runs 15 residues. With 5 bases clipped from V and 2 bases from J, the junction kept 4 bases outside the gene matches. CDR1 SGHTA and CDR2 FQGNSA come from the germline V gene. As for this clonotype: Its antigen is not identified.

A single record per CDR3 protein comes from TCRdb applying MiXCR to the RT-PCR reads. The sample includes about 540,000 distinct CDR3 sequences, approximately 22% seen only once; the top ten take around 2.8%. These same records also appear under a second study, on T cells expressing NK-cell markers. From that study: It was by 5'RACE template switching with UMIs that TCR beta cDNA was made. Serological testing identified seven of the eight sequenced donors as HCMV-seropositive and one as seronegative. Once again these clonotypes came out on top in the CD3+CD56-NKG2C+ fraction of four donors. It was still unclear whether expanded NKG2C+ T cell clones were HCMV specific.

The source of this sequence is a man aged 45-65 years who received an inactivated influenza vaccine. This rearrangement joins TRBV7-2 to TRBJ2-3; TRBD2 matches 10 bases. Specimen: CD4+ T cells sorted from PBMCs, collected roughly 12 days after vaccination. CDR3 DNA sequence: TGTGCCAGCAGCACACTAGCGGGATTCACAGATACGCAGTATTTT. Translated: CASSTLAGFTDTQYF.